The T cell receptor beta chain under discussion was sequenced for a study of molecular identifiers for immune sequencing clone quantification. The J segment lost 2 bases and the V segment lost 3 bases, leaving 11 bases of the junction unmatched. CDR3 length: 18 amino acids. Germline-derived CDR1 and CDR2 are MNHEY and SMNVEV (reference sequence). Only a few counts were recorded for this clonotype. MiXCR, applied by TCRdb to the PCR reads, yields one record per CDR3 protein. The table includes some 680,000 distinct CDR3 sequences, over 25% detected once. This TCR derives from a human donor in good health. Some libraries in this study had Jurkat cell RNA spiked in. The chain recombines TRBV27 with TRBJ2-5; 11 bases are a match to TRBD2. Sequenced: naive CD8+ T cells from blood, with Jurkat cell RNA spiked in. Subset defined: FACS-sorted CD8+CD4-CCR7+CD45RA+ naive T cells. Here the CDR3 DNA reads TGTGCCAGCAGTTTTAGGACTAGCGGGTTAGGCGCTCAAGAGACCCAGTACTTC. This sequence encodes CASSFRTSGLGAQETQYF.